These 18 T cell receptor beta chains came from one sample sequenced in a study of blood T cell repertoires in COVID-19. Method: immunoSEQ multiplex PCR; TCRdb's copy keeps in-frame clones and lacks some. The sample gives roughly 130,000 clones, more than 70% of which show up once; approximately 5% is in the top ten. Sequenced input: PBMCs or T cells enriched from blood (not recorded which). The receptors stem from a man aged 35 to 55 with acute COVID-19.

This clone was counted only a few times. This sequence joins TRBV4-3 and TRBJ1-1; D ambiguous. This CDR3 has 15 residues. Trimming cost V 4 bases and J 3 bases, with 15 bases left between them. The germline V gene encodes CDR1 LGHNA and CDR2 YSLEER. CDR3 coding DNA: TGCGCCAGCAGCCCCTATAGGGAGGCCGACACTGAAGCTTTCTTT. Protein sequence: CASSPYREADTEAFF.

The chain uses TRBV5-1 and TRBJ2-1; 9 bases are shared with TRBD2. This CDR3 has 15 amino acids. Trimming at V came to 4 bases and at J to 7 bases, leaving 9 bases not matched to a gene. The germline V gene encodes CDR1 SGHRS and CDR2 YFSETQ. This CDR3 is CASSGTSPPLNEQFF. CDR3 DNA: TGCGCCAGCAGCGGGACTAGCCCGCCCTTAAATGAGCAGTTCTTC.

This clone was detected once. The chain uses TRBV19 and TRBJ1-2; D gene ambiguous. CDR1 and CDR2 (germline): LNHDA, SQIVND (reference sequence). V was pared by 2 bases and J by 5 bases, with 9 bases between. The CDR3 consists of 13 residues. The CDR3 here is CASSISAEYGYTF. DNA for the CDR3: TGTGCCAGTAGTATATCCGCGGAATATGGCTACACCTTC.

The chain joins TRBV15 to TRBJ1-5; TRBD1 aligns across 9 bases. Trimming at V came to 5 bases and at J to 3 bases, leaving 5 bases not matched to a gene. The CDR3 consists of 15 residues. Germline values: CDR1 LNHNV, CDR2 YYDKDF (reference sequence). CDR3 in amino acids: CATSRDRAYNQPQHF. The CDR3 coding sequence is TGTGCCACCAGCCGGGACAGGGCCTACAATCAGCCCCAGCATTTT.

This chain connects TRBV19 to TRBJ2-3; maybe TRBD2 (5 bases). This CDR3 is 13 amino acids long. Trimming removed 5 bases from V and 8 bases from J, with 14 bases in between. Per germline, CDR1 LNHDA and CDR2 SQIVND (reference sequence). The chain's CDR3 is CASSATEGGTQYF. CDR3 nucleotides: TGTGCCAGTAGTGCGACCGAGGGTGGTACGCAGTATTTT.

There are many counts of this clone. The V call is TRBV27, the J call TRBJ1-2; D remains unclear. The CDR3 is 13 amino acids. Trimming stripped 6 bases from V and 8 bases from J, with 16 bases between. The V gene's germline CDR1 is MNHEY and CDR2 SMNVEV (reference sequence). CDR3 nucleotides: TGTGCCAGCAGGGGGTCTTATTCGGGAGGCTACACCTTC. Its translation: CASRGSYSGGYTF.

V gene TRBV27 combines with J gene TRBJ1-1; D gene ambiguous. V lost 2 bases, J lost 2 bases, and 6 bases lay in between. Germline loops: CDR1 MNHEY, CDR2 SMNVEV (reference sequence). The CDR3 consists of 13 residues. As DNA, the CDR3 is TGTGCCAGCAGTTTAAACAGTAACACTGAAGCTTTCTTT. Its protein product is CASSLNSNTEAFF.

The table lists this clone with a count of one. J is TRBJ2-5 and V is TRBV24-1; 11 bases line up with TRBD2. Germline lookup yields CDR1 KGHDR and CDR2 SFDVKD. Unmatched junction bases numbered 7, after V lost 1 base and J lost 4 bases. This CDR3 region has 17 residues. DNA for the CDR3: TGTGCCACCAGTGATTTTTCTAGCGGGGGGATTTTAGAGACCCAGTACTTC. Its translation: CATSDFSSGGILETQYF.

With regard to this clone: Compared with germline, one end of the junction differs, possibly owing to a read error. The chain has TRBV23-1 and TRBJ1-2; unclear D gene. TRBV23-1 counts as an open reading frame of uncertain function. This CDR3 comprises 15 residues. The CDR3: CASSHRDQPKYGYTF. The CDR3 bases are TGCGCCAGCAGTCACCGGGATCAGCCTAAATATGGCTACACCTTC.

The chain has TRBV4-3 and TRBJ2-7; 10 bases line up with TRBD2. J lost 5 bases, V lost 1 base, and 5 bases had no gene match. CDR1 LGHNA and CDR2 YSLEER come from the germline V gene. The CDR3 covers 15 residues. CDR3 coding DNA: TGCGCCAGCAGCCAAGTTACTAGCGGGATAAACGAGCAGTACTTC. As protein: CASSQVTSGINEQYF.

This clone appeared once. The V gene is TRBV27, the J gene TRBJ1-1; 7 positions agree with TRBD1. The CDR3 is 14 amino acids. Germline V lookup: CDR1 MNHEY, CDR2 SMNVEV (reference sequence). Germline trimming cut 7 bases from V and 2 bases from J; bases unmatched to any gene: 7. Here the CDR3 reads CASMARQGNTEAFF. The CDR3 nucleotides are TGTGCCAGCATGGCAAGACAGGGCAACACTGAAGCTTTCTTT.

The J gene is TRBJ2-1, the V gene TRBV5-1; the match to TRBD2 covers 10 bases. Trimming cost V 3 bases and J 9 bases; bases outside gene matches: 12. The CDR3 consists of 16 residues. Germline V gene sequence: CDR1 SGHRS, CDR2 YFSETQ. The CDR3 bases are TGCGCCAGCAGCTGGCTCCCAGGGACTAGCGCTAGTGAGCAGTTCTTC. The encoded protein is CASSWLPGTSASEQFF.

The chain links TRBV18 to TRBJ1-3, with 8 bases lining up with TRBD1. CDR3 length equals 17 residues. The V and J ends lost 3 bases and 0 bases, in that order; junction bases with no gene match: 7. Germline values: CDR1 KGHSH, CDR2 LQKENI. Here the CDR3 reads CASSPPGTGLSGNTIYF. The CDR3 nucleotides are TGTGCCAGCTCACCCCCCGGGACAGGACTCTCTGGAAACACCATATATTTT.

J is TRBJ2-3 and V is TRBV7-2; 8 bases line up with TRBD1. Germline V lookup: CDR1 SGHTA, CDR2 FQGNSA. The V and J ends lost 5 bases and 1 base, in that order; junction bases with no gene match: 8. This CDR3 has 16 amino acids. The CDR3 spells CASSIGQGWGTDTQYF. The CDR3 region has the DNA TGTGCCAGCAGCATCGGACAGGGATGGGGCACAGATACGCAGTATTTT.

The V and J genes are TRBV28 and TRBJ1-2; perhaps TRBD1 as D (6 bases). The CDR3 is made up of 13 amino acids. The germline V gene has CDR1 MDHEN and CDR2 SYDVKM. Trimming shortened V by 4 bases and J by 8 bases, and 14 bases separated the two germline ends. Here the CDR3 DNA reads TGTGCCAGCAGTTATCAGGGGAGAATGGGCTACACCTTC. Translating it yields CASSYQGRMGYTF.

The V call is TRBV18, the J call TRBJ1-3; D might be TRBD1 (5 bases). The germline CDR1 and CDR2 sequences are KGHSH and LQKENI. V was clipped by 0 bases and J by 4 bases, with 7 bases between them. The CDR3 spans 14 residues. The CDR3 DNA is TGTGCCAGCTCACCACCGGCAGGGGGAAACACCATATATTTT. It specifies CASSPPAGGNTIYF.

The chain joins TRBV9 to TRBJ2-3; TRBD2 matches 8 bases. The germline V gene has CDR1 SGDLS and CDR2 YYNGEE. V trimming: 4 bases; J trimming: 2 bases; junction bases outside the gene matches: 12. This CDR3 region has 17 residues. CDR3 sequence (DNA): TGTGCCAGCAGCCCGGAGGGGCTAGCGGGCGCCACAGATACGCAGTATTTT. Its protein is CASSPEGLAGATDTQYF.

The chain is built from TRBV12-3 or TRBV12-4 and TRBJ2-7; possibly TRBD1 for D (5 bases). The CDR3 runs to 13 residues. V lost 8 bases to trimming and J lost 0 bases, with 11 bases between them. The CDR3 nucleotides are TGTGCCAGCCGGCTACAGGTCTCCTACGAGCAGTACTTC. This codes for CASRLQVSYEQYF.